These 24 T cell receptor beta chains were sequenced from one sample in a study of T cell responses to AZD1222 COVID-19 vaccine. Profiled with immunoSEQ multiplex PCR; TCRdb holds only in-frame clones, not every one. The sample contains about 110,000 clones, 70% to 90% of which appear only once. Sample: peripheral blood, taken 28 days after the second AZD1222 dose. These receptors were obtained from an adult who received the AZD1222 COVID-19 vaccine.

The J gene is TRBJ2-7, the V gene TRBV10-3; 14 bases match TRBD2. V lost 6 bases and J lost 7; bases outside the gene matches: 8. CDR3 length: 15 amino acids. In germline, CDR1 is ENHRY, CDR2 SYGVKD. Here the CDR3 reads CAIRLSGLAGGEQYF. The CDR3, as DNA: TGTGCCATCAGACTTTCAGGACTAGCGGGGGGTGAGCAGTACTTC.

The chain carries TRBV5-1 and TRBJ2-3; no reliable D call. V lost 4 bases and J 0 bases, leaving 9 bases between the germline ends. Germline lookup yields CDR1 SGHRS and CDR2 YFSETQ. CDR3 length equals 14 residues. The CDR3: CASSNLYSTDTQYF. The CDR3 DNA is TGCGCCAGCAGCAATCTGTACAGCACAGATACGCAGTATTTT.

The chain combines TRBV5-1 with TRBJ2-7; tentatively, D is TRBD2 (5 bases). Germline CDR1 SGHRS, CDR2 YFSETQ. Trimming left V 4 bases short and J 1 base short, with 15 bases between. The CDR3 runs to 15 residues. The CDR3 region has the DNA TGCGCCAGCAGCCCGGACGGGGTTGGGTCCTACGAGCAGTACTTC. This sequence encodes CASSPDGVGSYEQYF.

The rearrangement uses TRBV6-5 and TRBJ2-7, with 7 bases identical to TRBD1. CDR3 size: 15 residues. Per germline, CDR1 MNHEY and CDR2 SVGAGI. V dropped 6 bases and J dropped 8; count of bases not matched to a gene: 16. The CDR3 is CASSITETGNVKQYF. The DNA for the CDR3 is TGTGCCAGCAGCATAACCGAGACAGGGAACGTGAAGCAGTACTTC.

In nucleotides, the CDR3 is TGTGCCACCAGTGACACCCAACTAGCGGGGGGCCCCAATGAGCAGTTCTTC. Amino acids: CATSDTQLAGGPNEQFF. V usage is TRBV24-1 and J usage is TRBJ2-1; 12 bases are a match to TRBD2. J was trimmed by 6 bases and V by 4 bases; bases with no gene match: 9. The CDR3 has 17 amino acids. Germline V gives CDR1 KGHDR, CDR2 SFDVKD.

This chain links TRBV18 with TRBJ2-5, with 9 bases aligning to TRBD2. CDR1 and CDR2 from the germline V gene are KGHSH and LQKENI. Losses at the gene ends were 1 base for V and 2 bases for J; bases not matched to a gene: 8. The CDR3 covers 17 residues. This CDR3 is CASSPQPQLAGQETQYF. The DNA of the CDR3 is TGTGCCAGCTCACCACAGCCCCAGCTAGCGGGGCAAGAGACCCAGTACTTC.

V gene TRBV7-3 combines with J gene TRBJ2-1; 15 bases are a match to TRBD2. Trimming took 5 bases from V and 0 from J; bases not matched to a gene: 5. This CDR3 is built from 18 residues. Germline lookup yields CDR1 SGHTA and CDR2 FQGTGA. CDR3 bases: TGTGCCAGCAGCCCCGGGACTAGCGGGGGGCCCTCCTACAATGAGCAGTTCTTC. This codes for CASSPGTSGGPSYNEQFF.

V and J are TRBV18 and TRBJ2-2; 9 bases agree with TRBD2. Germline CDR1 reads KGHSH; CDR2 reads LQKENI. With 2 bases clipped from V and 4 bases from J, the junction kept 11 bases outside the gene matches. The CDR3 length is 18 residues. The CDR3 loop is CASSPEVGTSLFTGELFF. DNA for the CDR3: TGTGCCAGCTCACCAGAAGTTGGGACTAGCCTATTCACCGGGGAGCTGTTTTTT.

This clone was counted only a few times. The chain couples TRBV6-5 to TRBJ1-2; D not resolved. Per germline, CDR1 MNHEY and CDR2 SVGAGI. This CDR3 contains 15 residues. V was shortened by 0 bases and J by 5 bases, with 13 bases between the two germline ends. The CDR3 coding sequence is TGTGCCAGCAGTTACTCGATTGCAAGGCCTTATGGCTACACCTTC. It encodes CASSYSIARPYGYTF.

The chain has TRBV7-6 and TRBJ2-7; no clear D gene. Trimming pared 1 base from V and 5 bases from J, leaving 15 bases between. The CDR3 runs to 15 residues. CDR1 SGHVS and CDR2 FNYEAQ come from the germline V gene. Here the CDR3 reads CASSLGQSAYDEQYF. The CDR3 DNA is TGTGCCAGCAGCTTAGGGCAGAGTGCCTACGACGAGCAGTACTTC.

The chain combines TRBV18 with TRBJ1-1; tentative D call: TRBD1 (6 bases). Germline assignment: CDR1 KGHSH and CDR2 LQKENI. The CDR3 sequence is 15 residues long. V was clipped by 3 bases and J by 1 base, with 12 bases between them. The CDR3, as DNA: TGTGCCAGCTCACCGTCCGGGACACAGAACACTGAAGCTTTCTTT. Residues: CASSPSGTQNTEAFF.

The chain recombines TRBV12-3 or TRBV12-4 with TRBJ1-1, with TRBD1 as a possible D gene (6 bases). V was cut by 6 bases and J by 7 bases, with 12 bases left in between. CDR3 length: 12 residues. CDR3 DNA: TGTGCCAGCAGGACCGGGGGCCGTGAAGCTTTCTTT. It yields the protein CASRTGGREAFF.

J is TRBJ2-5 and V is TRBV30; D possibly corresponds to TRBD2 (6 bases). Germline V lookup: CDR1 GTSNPN, CDR2 SVGIG (reference sequence). The CDR3 consists of 13 residues. Trimming cost V 5 bases and J 10 bases, with 20 bases left between them. The CDR3 sequence is CAWEGGGASDQYF. CDR3 nucleotides: TGTGCCTGGGAGGGAGGAGGAGCGAGCGACCAGTACTTC.

The chain joins TRBV5-1 to TRBJ2-7; the match to TRBD1 covers 9 bases. The germline CDR1 and CDR2 sequences are SGHRS and YFSETQ. The CDR3 totals 14 residues. The V and J ends lost 4 bases and 2 bases, in that order; junction bases with no gene match: 4. CDR3 coding DNA: TGCGCCAGCAGCCCTCGACAGGGGGCCTACGAGCAGTACTTC. Residues: CASSPRQGAYEQYF.

The gene calls are TRBV11-3 and TRBJ2-1; 8 bases match TRBD2. CDR1 is SGHNT and CDR2 is YENEEA in the germline V gene. CDR3 size: 18 residues. The ends lost 0 bases at V and 0 bases at J; junction bases unmatched: 7. This chain's CDR3 is CASSLEGLGLSSYNEQFF. Here the CDR3 DNA reads TGTGCCAGCAGCTTAGAGGGACTAGGCTTGAGCTCCTACAATGAGCAGTTCTTC.

The rearrangement uses TRBV19 and TRBJ1-4; TRBD1 aligns across 7 bases. CDR1 is LNHDA and CDR2 is SQIVND in the germline V gene (reference sequence). The CDR3 length is 16 residues. Germline trimming cut 1 base from V and 5 bases from J; bases unmatched to any gene: 7. The CDR3 nucleotides read TGTGCCAGTAGTATAGTTCCCGACAGGGCAAATGAAAAACTGTTTTTT. Protein sequence: CASSIVPDRANEKLFF.

This chain uses TRBV11-3 with TRBJ2-1; D gene ambiguous. V lost 0 bases to trimming and J lost 12 bases, with 12 bases between them. The CDR3 covers 13 residues. The germline CDR1 and CDR2 sequences are SGHNT and YENEEA. The CDR3 spells CASSLDAGSGQFF. CDR3 DNA sequence: TGTGCCAGCAGCTTAGACGCCGGGTCGGGGCAGTTCTTC.

The chain carries TRBV3-1 (or the pseudogene TRBV3-2) and TRBJ1-4; no clear D gene. V was trimmed by 4 bases and J by 3 bases, leaving 12 bases between them. The CDR3 has 15 amino acids. CDR1 LGHDT and CDR2 YNNKEL come from the germline V gene (reference sequence). This CDR3 reads CASSLTGGSNEKLFF. In DNA form, the CDR3 reads TGTGCCAGCAGCCTAACCGGAGGATCTAATGAAAAACTGTTTTTT.

This chain joins TRBV6-5 and TRBJ2-5, with a weak D call TRBD1 (6 bases). The CDR3 has 14 amino acids. V lost 7 bases to trimming and J lost 4 bases, with 16 bases between them. CDR1 MNHEY and CDR2 SVGAGI come from the germline V gene. This CDR3 is CASKGDTSRETQYF. The DNA for the CDR3 is TGTGCCAGCAAAGGGGACACATCGAGAGAGACCCAGTACTTC.

The rearrangement joins TRBV19 to TRBJ2-3, with a tentative D call TRBD2 (6 bases). The CDR3 spans 15 residues. V shed 3 bases and J shed 0 bases, with 10 bases lying between them. Germline V gene sequence: CDR1 LNHDA, CDR2 SQIVND (reference sequence). CDR3 amino acids: CASSMTAGSTDTQYF. The CDR3 nucleotides are TGTGCCAGTAGTATGACGGCGGGGAGCACAGATACGCAGTATTTT.

The chain recombines TRBV30 with TRBJ2-2; D is tentatively TRBD1 or TRBD2 (5 bases each). CDR1 and CDR2 (germline): GTSNPN, SVGIG (reference sequence). Trimming removed 3 bases from V and 0 bases from J, with 20 bases in between. This CDR3 is 18 amino acids long. The CDR3 bases are TGTGCCTGGAGGAGGGGCAGAACCTTCGTCACGAACACCGGGGAGCTGTTTTTT. This encodes CAWRRGRTFVTNTGELFF.

The chain carries TRBV5-1 and TRBJ2-3, with D perhaps TRBD2 (5 bases). The CDR3 contains 13 residues. Germline CDR1 is SGHRS and CDR2 is YFSETQ. Trimming shortened V by 1 base and J by 6 bases, and 9 bases separated the two germline ends. Written as DNA, the CDR3 is TGCGCCAGCAGCTTGTCACCGGGGGATACGCAGTATTTT. As protein: CASSLSPGDTQYF. The full variable domain, its missing parts supplied by reference TRBV5-1 and TRBJ2-3, is KAGVTQTPRYLIKTRGQQVTLSCSPISGHRSVSWYQQTPGQGLQFLFEYFSETQRNKGNFPGRFSGRQFSNSRSEMNVSTLELGDSALYLCASSLSPGDTQYFGPGTRLTVL.

This sequence joins TRBV2 and TRBJ1-4; 7 bases match TRBD1. This CDR3 spans 15 amino acids. V was clipped by 4 bases and J by 7 bases; unmatched bases: 9. Per the germline V gene, CDR1 is SNHLY and CDR2 is FYNNEI. CDR3 loop: CASSAQGRGFEKLFF. The CDR3 DNA is TGTGCCAGCAGTGCCCAGGGCAGGGGGTTTGAAAAACTGTTTTTT.

This clone appeared a single time. The chain joins TRBV27 to TRBJ1-1, with D hard to call. Germline V gene lookup returns CDR1 MNHEY and CDR2 SMNVEV (reference sequence). The V end was cut by 0 bases, the J end by 10 bases, with 12 bases between. This CDR3 is built from 13 residues. Here the CDR3 DNA reads TGTGCCAGCAGTTTATCACGGGCGAGCGGAGCTTTCTTT. Amino acid sequence: CASSLSRASGAFF.